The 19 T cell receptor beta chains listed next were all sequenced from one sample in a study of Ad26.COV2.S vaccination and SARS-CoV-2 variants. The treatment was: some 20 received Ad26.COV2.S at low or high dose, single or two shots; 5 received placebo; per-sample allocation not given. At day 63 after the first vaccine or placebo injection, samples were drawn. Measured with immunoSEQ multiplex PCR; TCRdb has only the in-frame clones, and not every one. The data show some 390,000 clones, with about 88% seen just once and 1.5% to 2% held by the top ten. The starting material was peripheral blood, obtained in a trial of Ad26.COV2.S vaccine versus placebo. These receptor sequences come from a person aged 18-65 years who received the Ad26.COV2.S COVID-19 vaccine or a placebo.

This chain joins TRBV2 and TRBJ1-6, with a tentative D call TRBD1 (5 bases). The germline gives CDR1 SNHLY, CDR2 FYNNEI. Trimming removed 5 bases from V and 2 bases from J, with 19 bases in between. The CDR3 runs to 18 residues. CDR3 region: CASSPTGPPSPYNSPLHF. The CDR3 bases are TGTGCCAGCAGTCCAACGGGACCGCCGAGCCCCTATAATTCACCCCTCCACTTT.

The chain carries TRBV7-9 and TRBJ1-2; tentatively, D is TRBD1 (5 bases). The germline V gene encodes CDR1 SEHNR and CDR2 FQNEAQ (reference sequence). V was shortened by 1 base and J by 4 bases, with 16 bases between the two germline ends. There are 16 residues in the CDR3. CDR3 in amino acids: CASSLDGTLGSYGYTF. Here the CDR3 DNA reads TGTGCCAGCAGCTTAGACGGGACCTTGGGGAGCTATGGCTACACCTTC.

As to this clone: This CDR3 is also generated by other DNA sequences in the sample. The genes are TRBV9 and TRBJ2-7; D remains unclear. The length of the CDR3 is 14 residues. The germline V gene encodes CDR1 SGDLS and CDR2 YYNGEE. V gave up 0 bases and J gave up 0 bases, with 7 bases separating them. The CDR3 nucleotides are TGTGCCAGCAGCGTAGGCCCAGACTCCTACGAGCAGTACTTC. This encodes CASSVGPDSYEQYF.

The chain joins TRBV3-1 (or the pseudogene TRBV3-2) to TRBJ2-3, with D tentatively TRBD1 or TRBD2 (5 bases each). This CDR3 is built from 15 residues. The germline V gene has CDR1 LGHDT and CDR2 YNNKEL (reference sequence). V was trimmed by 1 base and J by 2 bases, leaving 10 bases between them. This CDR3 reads CASSQGGKHTDTQYF. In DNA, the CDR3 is TGTGCCAGCAGCCAAGGGGGGAAGCACACAGATACGCAGTATTTT.

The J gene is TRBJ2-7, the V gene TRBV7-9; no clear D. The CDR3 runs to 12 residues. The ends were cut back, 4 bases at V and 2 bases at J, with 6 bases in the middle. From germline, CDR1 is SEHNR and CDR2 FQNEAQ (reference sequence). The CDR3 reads CASSSATYEQYF. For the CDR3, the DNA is TGTGCCAGCAGCTCAGCGACCTACGAGCAGTACTTC.

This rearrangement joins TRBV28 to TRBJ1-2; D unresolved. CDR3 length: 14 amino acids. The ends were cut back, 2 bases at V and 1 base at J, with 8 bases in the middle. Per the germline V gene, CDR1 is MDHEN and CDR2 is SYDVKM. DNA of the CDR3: TGTGCCAGCAGTTTAAATCCTCATAACTATGGCTACACCTTC. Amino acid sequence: CASSLNPHNYGYTF.

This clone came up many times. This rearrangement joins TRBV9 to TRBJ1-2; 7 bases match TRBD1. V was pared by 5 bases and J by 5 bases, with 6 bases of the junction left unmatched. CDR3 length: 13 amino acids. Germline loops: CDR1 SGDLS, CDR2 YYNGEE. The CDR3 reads CASREGTAYGYTF. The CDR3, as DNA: TGTGCCAGCAGAGAGGGGACAGCTTATGGCTACACCTTC.

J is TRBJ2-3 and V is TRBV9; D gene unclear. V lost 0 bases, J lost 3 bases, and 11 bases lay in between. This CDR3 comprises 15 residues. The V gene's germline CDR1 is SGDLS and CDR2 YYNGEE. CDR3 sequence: CASSVEDLVTDTQYF. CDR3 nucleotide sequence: TGTGCCAGCAGCGTAGAGGACCTGGTTACAGATACGCAGTATTTT.

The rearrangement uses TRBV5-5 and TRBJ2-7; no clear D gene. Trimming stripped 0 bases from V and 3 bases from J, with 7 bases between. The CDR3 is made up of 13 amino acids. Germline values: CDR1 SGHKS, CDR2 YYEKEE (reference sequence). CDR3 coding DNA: TGTGCCAGCAGCTTGGGGAAGGTCTACGAGCAGTACTTC. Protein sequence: CASSLGKVYEQYF.

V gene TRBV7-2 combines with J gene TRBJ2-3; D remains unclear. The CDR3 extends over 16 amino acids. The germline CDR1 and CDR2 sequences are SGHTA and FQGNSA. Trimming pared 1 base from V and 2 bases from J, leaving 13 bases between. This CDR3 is CASSLGVHRVTDTQYF. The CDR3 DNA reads TGTGCCAGCAGCTTAGGAGTACACAGAGTCACAGATACGCAGTATTTT.

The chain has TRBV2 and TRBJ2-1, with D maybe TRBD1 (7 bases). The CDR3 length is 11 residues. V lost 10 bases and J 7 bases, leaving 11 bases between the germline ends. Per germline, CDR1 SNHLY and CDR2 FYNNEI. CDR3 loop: CATPGGNEQFF. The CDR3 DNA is TGTGCCACCCCAGGGGGGAATGAGCAGTTCTTC.

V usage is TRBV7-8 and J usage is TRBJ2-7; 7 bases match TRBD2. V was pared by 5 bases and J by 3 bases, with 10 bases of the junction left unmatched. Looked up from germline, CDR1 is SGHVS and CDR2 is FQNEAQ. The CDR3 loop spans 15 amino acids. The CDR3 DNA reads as TGTGCCAGCAGCGCCCCGGGACTATACTTCTACGAGCAGTACTTC. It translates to CASSAPGLYFYEQYF. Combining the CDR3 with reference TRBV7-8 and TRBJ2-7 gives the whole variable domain GAGVSQSPRYKVAKRGQDVALRCDPISGHVSLFWYQQALGQGPEFLTYFQNEAQLDKSGLPSDRFFAERPEGSVSTLKIQRTQQEDSAVYLCASSAPGLYFYEQYFGPGTRLTVT.

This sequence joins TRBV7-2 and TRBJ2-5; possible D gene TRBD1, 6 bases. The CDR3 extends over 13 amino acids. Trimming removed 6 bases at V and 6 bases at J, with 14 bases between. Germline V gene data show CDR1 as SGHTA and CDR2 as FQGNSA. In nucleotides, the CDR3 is TGTGCCAGCAGTCCCACAGGGACGAAGACCCAGTACTTC. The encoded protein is CASSPTGTKTQYF.

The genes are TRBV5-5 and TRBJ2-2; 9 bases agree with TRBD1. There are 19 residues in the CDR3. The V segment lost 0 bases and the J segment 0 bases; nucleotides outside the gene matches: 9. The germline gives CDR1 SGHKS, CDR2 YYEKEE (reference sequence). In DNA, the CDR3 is TGTGCCAGCAGCTTGGGGGTATGGGACAGGGCCGCGAACACCGGGGAGCTGTTTTTT. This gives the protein CASSLGVWDRAANTGELFF. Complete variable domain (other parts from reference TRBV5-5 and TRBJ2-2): DAGVTQSPTHLIKTRGQQVTLRCSPISGHKSVSWYQQVLGQGPQFIFQYYEKEERGRGNFPDRFSARQFPNYSSELNVNALLLGDSALYLCASSLGVWDRAANTGELFFGEGSRLTVL.

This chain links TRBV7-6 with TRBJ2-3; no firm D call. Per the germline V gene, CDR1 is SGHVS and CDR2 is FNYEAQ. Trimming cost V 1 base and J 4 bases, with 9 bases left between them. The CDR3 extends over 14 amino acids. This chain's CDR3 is CASSLGGRADTQYF. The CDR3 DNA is TGTGCCAGCAGCTTAGGAGGCAGAGCAGATACGCAGTATTTT.

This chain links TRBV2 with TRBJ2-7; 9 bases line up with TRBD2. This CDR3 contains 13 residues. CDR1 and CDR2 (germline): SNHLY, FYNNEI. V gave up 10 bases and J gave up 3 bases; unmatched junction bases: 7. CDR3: CAILAGAIYEQYF. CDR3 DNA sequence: TGTGCCATACTAGCGGGCGCGATCTACGAGCAGTACTTC.

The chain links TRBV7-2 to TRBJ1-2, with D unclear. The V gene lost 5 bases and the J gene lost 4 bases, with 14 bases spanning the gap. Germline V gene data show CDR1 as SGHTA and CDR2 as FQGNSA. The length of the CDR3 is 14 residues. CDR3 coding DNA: TGTGCCAGCAGCGAAACGCAGACGGGCTATGGCTACACCTTC. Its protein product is CASSETQTGYGYTF. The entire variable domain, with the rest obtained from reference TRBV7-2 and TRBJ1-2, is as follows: GAGVSQSPSNKVTEKGKDVELRCDPISGHTALYWYRQSLGQGLEFLIYFQGNSAPDKSGLPSDRFSAERTGGSVSTLTIQRTQQEDSAVYLCASSETQTGYGYTFGSGTRLTVV.

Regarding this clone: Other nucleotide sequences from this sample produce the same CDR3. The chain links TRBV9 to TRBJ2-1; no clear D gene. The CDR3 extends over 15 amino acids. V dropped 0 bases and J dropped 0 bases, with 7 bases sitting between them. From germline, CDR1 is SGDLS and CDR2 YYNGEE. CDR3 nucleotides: TGTGCCAGCAGCGTAGGTCCGAGCTCCTACAATGAGCAGTTCTTC. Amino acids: CASSVGPSSYNEQFF. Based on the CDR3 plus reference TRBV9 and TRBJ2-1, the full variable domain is DSGVTQTPKHLITATGQRVTLRCSPRSGDLSVYWYQQSLDQGLQFLIQYYNGEERAKGNILERFSAQQFPDLHSELNLSSLELGDSALYFCASSVGPSSYNEQFFGPGTRLTVL.

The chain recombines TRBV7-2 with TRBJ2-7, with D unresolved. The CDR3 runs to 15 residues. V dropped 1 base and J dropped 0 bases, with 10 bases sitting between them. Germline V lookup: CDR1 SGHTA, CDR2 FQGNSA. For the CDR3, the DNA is TGTGCCAGCAGCTTAGAGTTCACCCCCTCCTACGAGCAGTACTTC. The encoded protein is CASSLEFTPSYEQYF.